Below, 15 T cell receptor beta chains from the same sample are listed, as sequenced in a study of radiation and T cells in renal cell carcinoma. Measured with immunoSEQ multiplex PCR; TCRdb has only the in-frame clones, and not every one. The sample shows tens of thousands of clones, about 50% of them seen only once. Treatment described: 15 Gy SBRT to primary tumor, nephrectomy 4 weeks later. Sample: tumor tissue, taken from a patient whose treatment included radiotherapy and nephrectomy. Receptors originate from a woman between 45 and 60 years old with renal cell carcinoma.

The chain is built from TRBV5-1 and TRBJ1-2; tentative D call: TRBD1 (5 bases). V lost 0 bases, J lost 0 bases, and 15 bases lay in between. This CDR3 contains 17 residues. From germline, CDR1 is SGHRS and CDR2 YFSETQ. The CDR3 DNA sequence: TGCGCCAGCAGCTTGGCCGTCAGGGCCGAAGCTAACTATGGCTACACCTTC. It encodes CASSLAVRAEANYGYTF.

In its sample, this clone ranks as medium-sized. The CDR3 DNA is TGTGCCTCAGCTGGTTTAGGGGGGCCAACCTTTAATGAAAAACTGTTTTTT. Translated, it gives CASAGLGGPTFNEKLFF. This chain connects TRBV7-2 to TRBJ1-4; tentative D call: TRBD1 (6 bases). The CDR3 runs to 17 residues. Germline values: CDR1 SGHTA, CDR2 FQGNSA. The V end was cut by 11 bases, the J end by 4 bases, with 26 bases between.

The chain is built from TRBV4-3 and TRBJ2-6; no firm D call. The V and J ends lost 2 bases and 0 bases respectively, with 2 bases between them. The germline gives CDR1 LGHNA, CDR2 YSLEER. The CDR3 consists of 14 residues. CDR3 nucleotides: TGCGCCAGCAGCCAAAGCTCTGGGGCCAACGTCCTGACTTTC. Its translation: CASSQSSGANVLTF.

This clone is a singleton in its sample. V and J are TRBV7-9 and TRBJ2-1; 10 bases line up with TRBD2. From germline, CDR1 is SEHNR and CDR2 FQNEAQ (reference sequence). The CDR3 is made up of 16 amino acids. With V trimmed by 4 bases and J by 1 base, 4 bases remained unmatched. CDR3 region: CASSSLAGGSYNEQFF. Written as DNA, the CDR3 is TGTGCCAGCAGCTCATTAGCGGGGGGTTCCTACAATGAGCAGTTCTTC.

The rearrangement uses TRBV6-6 and TRBJ1-3; D remains unclear. The germline V gene has CDR1 MNHNY and CDR2 SVGAGI (reference sequence). The CDR3 runs to 13 residues. Trimming took 3 bases from V and 4 from J, leaving 7 bases between them. This CDR3 is CASSYSQGNTIYF. Written as DNA, the CDR3 is TGTGCCAGCAGTTATTCTCAGGGAAACACCATATATTTT.

This chain links TRBV9 with TRBJ2-5; the D gene is possibly TRBD2 (6 bases). From germline, CDR1 is SGDLS and CDR2 YYNGEE. Between the trimmed V and J ends, which lost 5 bases and 2 bases, there was a span of 10 bases. CDR3 size: 13 residues. The CDR3 spells CASSAGPQETQYF. CDR3 sequence (DNA): TGTGCCAGCAGTGCGGGACCTCAAGAGACCCAGTACTTC. The full variable domain, its missing parts supplied by reference TRBV9 and TRBJ2-5, is DSGVTQTPKHLITATGQRVTLRCSPRSGDLSVYWYQQSLDQGLQFLIQYYNGEERAKGNILERFSAQQFPDLHSELNLSSLELGDSALYFCASSAGPQETQYFGPGTRLLVL.

The chain is built from TRBV4-3 and TRBJ1-6; D uncertain. CDR3 length: 15 residues. Per the germline V gene, CDR1 is LGHNA and CDR2 is YSLEER. The V end was cut by 0 bases, the J end by 10 bases, with 13 bases between. The chain's CDR3 is CASSQDSVTMSPLHF. The CDR3 DNA follows: TGCGCCAGCAGCCAAGATTCCGTTACGATGTCACCCCTCCACTTT.

The V and J genes are TRBV4-2 and TRBJ2-7; D remains unclear. This CDR3 contains 12 residues. Germline V gives CDR1 LGHNA, CDR2 YNFKEQ. V was cut by 5 bases and J by 3 bases, with 8 bases left in between. CDR3: CASSLAFYEQYF. CDR3 nucleotide sequence: TGTGCCAGCAGCTTAGCCTTCTACGAGCAGTACTTC.

The chain recombines TRBV19 with TRBJ2-3, with unresolved D. With 0 bases removed from V and 1 base from J, the gap between germline ends came to 5 bases. CDR1 LNHDA and CDR2 SQIVND come from the germline V gene (reference sequence). This CDR3 contains 14 residues. The CDR3 region is CASSIDGGTDTQYF. For the CDR3, the DNA is TGTGCCAGTAGTATAGATGGAGGCACAGATACGCAGTATTTT.

The chain couples TRBV7-9 to TRBJ2-7, with TRBD1 matching over 7 bases. This CDR3 comprises 15 residues. The germline V gene encodes CDR1 SEHNR and CDR2 FQNEAQ (reference sequence). V lost 4 bases to trimming and J lost 2 bases; unmatched junction nucleotides: 8. CDR3 region: CASSSPGQPTYEQYF. CDR3 nucleotides: TGTGCCAGCAGCTCACCGGGACAGCCGACCTACGAGCAGTACTTC.

The rearrangement links TRBV10-3 to TRBJ1-4; 7 bases agree with TRBD1. Germline CDR1 reads ENHRY; CDR2 reads SYGVKD. V lost 3 bases and J lost 6; bases outside the gene matches: 10. The CDR3 contains 16 residues. CDR3 sequence reads: CAISESGDRGDEKLFF. The CDR3 DNA follows: TGTGCCATCAGTGAATCCGGGGACAGAGGAGATGAAAAACTGTTTTTT.

This clone was counted between two and nine times. CDR3 protein: CASSMTNSPLHF. In DNA, the CDR3 is TGTGCCAGTAGTATGACTAATTCACCCCTCCACTTT. The genes are TRBV19 and TRBJ1-6; D is uncertain. CDR1 and CDR2 (germline): LNHDA, SQIVND (reference sequence). The CDR3 length is 12 residues. Trimming removed 3 bases from V and 6 bases from J, with 3 bases in between.

Only a few counts were recorded for this clone. The chain has TRBV7-9 and TRBJ1-3; D is perhaps TRBD1 (6 bases). Germline CDR1 and CDR2: SEHNR and FQNEAQ (reference sequence). The CDR3 has 11 amino acids. V lost 8 bases, J lost 10 bases, and 12 bases lay in between. CDR3 sequence: CASGERGTIYF. CDR3 in DNA: TGTGCCAGCGGCGAGAGGGGGACCATATATTTT.

The chain combines TRBV7-8 with TRBJ2-7; D not resolved. The length of the CDR3 is 13 residues. The V and J ends lost 5 bases and 7 bases respectively, with 15 bases between them. Germline V lookup: CDR1 SGHVS, CDR2 FQNEAQ. The CDR3 coding sequence is TGTGCCAGCAGCCCTGGGTGGGCGCGGGAGCAGTACTTC. Protein: CASSPGWAREQYF.

This clone is large (0.1 to 1%) in the sample. This chain joins TRBV7-9 and TRBJ1-5, with 7 bases matching TRBD1. The CDR3 covers 14 residues. V shed 5 bases, J shed 7 bases, and the junction held 8 bases outside the gene matches. The germline gives CDR1 SEHNR, CDR2 FQNEAQ (reference sequence). As DNA, the CDR3 is TGTGCCAGCAGCCTCCCCGACAGGGCCCAGCCCCAGCATTTT. This sequence encodes CASSLPDRAQPQHF.